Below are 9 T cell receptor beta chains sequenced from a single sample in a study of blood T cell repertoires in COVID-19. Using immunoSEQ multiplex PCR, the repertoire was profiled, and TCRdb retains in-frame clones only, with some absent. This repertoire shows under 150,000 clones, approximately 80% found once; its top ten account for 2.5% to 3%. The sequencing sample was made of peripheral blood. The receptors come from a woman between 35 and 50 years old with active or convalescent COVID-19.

The CDR3 region has the DNA TGTGCCAGCAGTTACTGGCAGGGCAATGAAAAACTGTTTTTT. This codes for CASSYWQGNEKLFF. This chain joins TRBV6-5 and TRBJ1-4; D is perhaps TRBD1 (5 bases). The CDR3 has 14 residues. Trimming shortened V by 1 base and J by 5 bases, and 8 bases separated the two germline ends. Germline assignment: CDR1 MNHEY and CDR2 SVGAGI.

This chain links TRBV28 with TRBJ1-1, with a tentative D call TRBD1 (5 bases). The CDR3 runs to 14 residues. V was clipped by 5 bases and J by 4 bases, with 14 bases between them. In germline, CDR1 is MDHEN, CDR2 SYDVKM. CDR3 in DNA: TGTGCCAGCAGTAATAACAGGAGAAGCACTGAAGCTTTCTTT. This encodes CASSNNRRSTEAFF.

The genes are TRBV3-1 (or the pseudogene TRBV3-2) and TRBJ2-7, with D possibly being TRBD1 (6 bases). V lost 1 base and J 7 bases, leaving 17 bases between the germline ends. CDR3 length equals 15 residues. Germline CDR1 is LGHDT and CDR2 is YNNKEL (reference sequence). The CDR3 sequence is CASSQAFTGRREQYF. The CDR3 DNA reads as TGTGCCAGCAGCCAAGCGTTCACAGGGCGACGGGAGCAGTACTTC.

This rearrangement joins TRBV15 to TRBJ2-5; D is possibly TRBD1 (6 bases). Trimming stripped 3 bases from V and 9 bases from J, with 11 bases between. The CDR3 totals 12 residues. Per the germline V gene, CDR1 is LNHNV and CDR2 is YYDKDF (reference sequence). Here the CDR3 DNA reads TGTGCCACCAGCAGGGATGCAGGGGCCCAGTACTTC. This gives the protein CATSRDAGAQYF.

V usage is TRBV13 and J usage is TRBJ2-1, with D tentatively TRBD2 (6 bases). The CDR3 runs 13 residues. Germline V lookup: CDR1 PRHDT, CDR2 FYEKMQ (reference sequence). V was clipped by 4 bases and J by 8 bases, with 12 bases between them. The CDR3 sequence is CASSSGLNDEQFF. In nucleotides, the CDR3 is TGTGCCAGCAGCTCAGGACTAAACGATGAGCAGTTCTTC.

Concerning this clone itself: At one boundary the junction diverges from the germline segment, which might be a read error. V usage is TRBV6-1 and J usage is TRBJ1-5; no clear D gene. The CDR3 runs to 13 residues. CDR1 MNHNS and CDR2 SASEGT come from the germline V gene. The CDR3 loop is CASNEAVNQPQHF. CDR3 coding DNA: TGTGCCAGCAATGAAGCCGTCAATCAGCCCCAGCATTTT.

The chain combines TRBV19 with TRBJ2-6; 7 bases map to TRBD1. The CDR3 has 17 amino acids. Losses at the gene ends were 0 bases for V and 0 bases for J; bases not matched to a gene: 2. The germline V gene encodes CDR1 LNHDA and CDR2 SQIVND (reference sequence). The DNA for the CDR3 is TGTGCCAGTAGTATAGACAGGGGGATCTCTGGGGCCAACGTCCTGACTTTC. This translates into CASSIDRGISGANVLTF. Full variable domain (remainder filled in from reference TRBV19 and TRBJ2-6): DGGITQSPKYLFRKEGQNVTLSCEQNLNHDAMYWYRQDPGQGLRLIYYSQIVNDFQKGDIAEGYSVSREKKESFPLTVTSAQKNPTAFYLCASSIDRGISGANVLTFGAGSRLTVL.

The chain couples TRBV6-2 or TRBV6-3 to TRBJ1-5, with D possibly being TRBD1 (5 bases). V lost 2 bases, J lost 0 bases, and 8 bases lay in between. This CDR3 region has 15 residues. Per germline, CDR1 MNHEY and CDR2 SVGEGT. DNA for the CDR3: TGTGCCAGCAGTTACCGCGGGACTAGCAATCAGCCCCAGCATTTT. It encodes CASSYRGTSNQPQHF.

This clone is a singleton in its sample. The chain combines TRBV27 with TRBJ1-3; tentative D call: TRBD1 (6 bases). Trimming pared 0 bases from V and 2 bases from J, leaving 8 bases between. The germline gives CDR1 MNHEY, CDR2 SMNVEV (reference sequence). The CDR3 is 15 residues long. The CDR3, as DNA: TGTGCCAGCAGTTTATCGCCAGGGGCTGGAAACACCATATATTTT. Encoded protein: CASSLSPGAGNTIYF.